The 13 T cell receptor beta chains listed next were all sequenced from one sample in a study of T cell responses to AZD1222 COVID-19 vaccine (dated by TCRdb to the early 2020s). The time point label, read with the paper, signifies: baseline before first vaccination. Libraries were prepared through the immunoSEQ multiplex PCR assay. TCRdb carries this immuneACCESS record with in-frame sequences only. Its versions omit some clonotypes, under half of them owing to an unresolved V gene in the studies checked, with the rest unexplained. Across this sample there are 150,000 to 200,000 clones, with 85% to 95% seen only once. The ten largest clones add up to more than 9% of the sample. This sample comprised peripheral blood, obtained on day 0 of AZD1222 vaccination. Every receptor here comes from an adult in good health.

J is TRBJ1-5 and V is TRBV6-5; the match to TRBD1 covers 8 bases. The germline V gene has CDR1 MNHEY and CDR2 SVGAGI. This CDR3 has 13 amino acids. The V segment lost 5 bases and the J segment 7 bases; nucleotides outside the gene matches: 4. The chain's CDR3 is CASSRDRGQPQHF. The CDR3 DNA is TGTGCCAGCAGTCGAGACAGGGGCCAGCCCCAGCATTTT.

J is TRBJ1-1 and V is TRBV5-1; D is uncertain. V was trimmed by 0 bases and J by 4 bases, leaving 7 bases between them. This CDR3 spans 13 amino acids. Germline assignment: CDR1 SGHRS and CDR2 YFSETQ. CDR3 sequence reads: CASSLEGTTEAFF. The CDR3 region has the DNA TGCGCCAGCAGCTTGGAGGGTACCACTGAAGCTTTCTTT. Using reference TRBV5-1 and TRBJ1-1 for the parts outside the CDR3, the full variable domain is KAGVTQTPRYLIKTRGQQVTLSCSPISGHRSVSWYQQTPGQGLQFLFEYFSETQRNKGNFPGRFSGRQFSNSRSEMNVSTLELGDSALYLCASSLEGTTEAFFGQGTRLTVV.

This clone has only a few counts. The chain recombines TRBV7-9 with TRBJ1-1; D gene uncertain. Trimming removed 0 bases at V and 1 base at J, with 3 bases between. Germline V gives CDR1 SEHNR, CDR2 FQNEAQ (reference sequence). This CDR3 has 13 amino acids. CDR3 in amino acids: CASSLAGNTEAFF. In nucleotides, the CDR3 is TGTGCCAGCAGCTTAGCCGGGAACACTGAAGCTTTCTTT. Combining the CDR3 with reference TRBV7-9 and TRBJ1-1 gives the whole variable domain DTGVSQNPRHKITKRGQNVTFRCDPISEHNRLYWYRQTLGQGPEFLTYFQNEAQLEKSRLLSDRFSAERPKGSFSTLEIQRTEQGDSAMYLCASSLAGNTEAFFGQGTRLTVV.

V is TRBV7-2 and J is TRBJ2-5; unclear D gene. The CDR3 runs to 15 residues. Germline-derived CDR1 and CDR2 are SGHTA and FQGNSA. V lost 3 bases to trimming and J lost 4 bases, with 15 bases between them. The CDR3 region has the DNA TGTGCCAGCAGCTTGTTGCGGTCGAAGGGAGAGACCCAGTACTTC. Protein sequence: CASSLLRSKGETQYF.

Of note for this clone: One end of the junction does not line up with germline, which may come from a read error. This chain joins TRBV5-5 and TRBJ1-2; D gene unclear. This CDR3 contains 11 residues. Germline V lookup: CDR1 SGHKS, CDR2 YYEKEE (reference sequence). The chain's CDR3 is CASSPDGKEAF. CDR3 DNA sequence: TGTGCCAGCAGCCCGGACGGAAAGGAGGCCTTC.

The rearrangement uses TRBV7-9 and TRBJ1-2; 8 nucleotides agree with TRBD1. This CDR3 region has 19 residues. The germline V gene encodes CDR1 SEHNR and CDR2 FQNEAQ (reference sequence). V lost 5 bases, J lost 3 bases, and 20 bases stayed unmatched. CDR3 protein: CASSQSQGARVRGDYGYTF. The CDR3 DNA follows: TGTGCCAGCAGCCAATCCCAGGGGGCGCGGGTCCGGGGAGACTATGGCTACACCTTC.

The rearrangement uses TRBV6-2 or TRBV6-3 and TRBJ2-5, with D hard to call. The CDR3 has 13 amino acids. Between the trimmed V and J ends, which lost 4 bases and 1 base, there was a span of 7 bases. The V gene's germline CDR1 is MNHEY and CDR2 SVGEGT. The CDR3 loop reads CASSSQFQETQYF. In DNA form, the CDR3 reads TGTGCCAGCAGTTCACAGTTCCAAGAGACCCAGTACTTC.

The rearrangement uses TRBV7-6 and TRBJ1-4, with a tentative D call TRBD1 (6 bases). Germline loops: CDR1 SGHVS, CDR2 FNYEAQ. Deletions cut 2 bases from V and 4 bases from J, with 11 bases between. The CDR3 has 15 residues. The CDR3 DNA sequence: TGTGCCAGCAGCTTACAGGACAGCCTTAATGAAAAACTGTTTTTT. It is translated as CASSLQDSLNEKLFF.

This clone was seen a single time. The chain has TRBV5-4 and TRBJ2-2; D gene ambiguous. Looked up from germline, CDR1 is SGHNT and CDR2 is YYREEE (reference sequence). The CDR3 runs to 11 residues. Trimming removed 2 bases from V and 7 bases from J, with 3 bases in between. CDR3 region: CASSFNGELFF. CDR3 DNA: TGTGCCAGCAGCTTCAACGGGGAGCTGTTTTTT. Using reference TRBV5-4 and TRBJ2-2 for the parts outside the CDR3, the full variable domain is ETGVTQSPTHLIKTRGQQVTLRCSSQSGHNTVSWYQQALGQGPQFIFQYYREEENGRGNFPPRFSGLQFPNYSSELNVNALELDDSALYLCASSFNGELFFGEGSRLTVL.

This clone has ten or more counts. The chain has TRBV6-4 and TRBJ2-3, with 9 bases fitting TRBD1. The CDR3 is 15 residues long. Trimming removed 2 bases from V and 4 bases from J; junction bases left unmatched: 4. Germline CDR1 and CDR2: MRHNA and SNTAGT. The CDR3 sequence is CASSDGTGSADTQYF. CDR3 DNA sequence: TGTGCCAGCAGTGACGGGACAGGGTCCGCAGATACGCAGTATTTT.

This chain connects TRBV25-1 to TRBJ2-2; D unresolved. Germline values: CDR1 MGHDK, CDR2 SYGVNS. The CDR3 sequence is 12 residues long. The V and J ends lost 4 bases and 6 bases respectively, with 6 bases between them. The CDR3 DNA is TGTGCCAGCAGTGTGGCGGCCGGGGAGCTGTTTTTT. Its protein product is CASSVAAGELFF.

This chain links TRBV4-3 with TRBJ2-5, with D possibly matching TRBD1 (6 bases). The CDR3 length is 16 residues. Germline V gene data show CDR1 as LGHNA and CDR2 as YSLEER. Trimming removed 0 bases at V and 5 bases at J, with 16 bases between. The CDR3 bases are TGCGCCAGCAGCCAAGAATTCGGGCAGGGGCGCGAGACCCAGTACTTC. Translation gives CASSQEFGQGRETQYF.

This chain uses TRBV6-5 with TRBJ2-7; tentative D call: TRBD2 (5 bases). This CDR3 has 13 amino acids. The ends were cut back, 6 bases at V and 5 bases at J, with 14 bases in the middle. Germline-derived CDR1 and CDR2 are MNHEY and SVGAGI. In DNA form, the CDR3 reads TGTGCCAGCAGGCCGCCGGGGAGCCACGAGCAGTACTTC. It specifies CASRPPGSHEQYF.